The T cell receptor (beta chain) described here comes from a study of T cells in localized non-small cell lung cancer. Study-wide results and caveats: Elevated blood T cell density was associated with longer overall survival. Uninvolved adjacent lung had more T cell clonality than any other tissue, topping tumor. Across samples, adjacent lung featured a median approximately 56 of the top 100 tumor clones.

To note about this clone: Its antigen remains unidentified.

Clones were read by immunoSEQ multiplex PCR, and TCRdb kept only the in-frame ones, dropping some. The sample lists more than 3,000 clones, about a fifth occurring once. The germline CDR1 and CDR2 sequences are SGDLS and YYNGEE. The CDR3 covers 15 residues. Losses at the gene ends were 4 bases for V and 5 bases for J; bases not matched to a gene: 10. V and J are TRBV9 and TRBJ2-7; TRBD1 agrees at 9 bases. The material sequenced was lung tumor tissue, taken before any cancer treatment. The TCR originated in a woman aged 35-70 years with stage III squamous cell lung carcinoma. CDR3 sequence (DNA): TGTGCCAGCAGCCCTCAGGGGACAGGGCGAAACGAGCAGTACTTC. Translation: CASSPQGTGRNEQYF.